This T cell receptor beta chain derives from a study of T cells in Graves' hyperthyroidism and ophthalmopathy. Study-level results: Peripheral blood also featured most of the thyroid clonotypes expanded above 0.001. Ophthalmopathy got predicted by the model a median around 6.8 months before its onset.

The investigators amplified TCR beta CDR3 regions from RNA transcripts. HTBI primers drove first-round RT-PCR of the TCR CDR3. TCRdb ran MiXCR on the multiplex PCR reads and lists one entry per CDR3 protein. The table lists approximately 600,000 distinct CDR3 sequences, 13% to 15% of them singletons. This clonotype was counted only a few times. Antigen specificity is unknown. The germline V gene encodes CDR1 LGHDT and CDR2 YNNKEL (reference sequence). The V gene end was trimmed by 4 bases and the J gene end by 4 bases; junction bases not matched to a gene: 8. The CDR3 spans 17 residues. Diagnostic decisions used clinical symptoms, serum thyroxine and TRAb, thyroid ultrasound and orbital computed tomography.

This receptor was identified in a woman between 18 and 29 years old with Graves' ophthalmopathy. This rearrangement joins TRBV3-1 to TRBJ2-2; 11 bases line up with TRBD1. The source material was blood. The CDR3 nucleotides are TGTGCCAGCAGCCCGACTTCCGGGACAGGGGGCACCGGGGAGCTGTTTTTT. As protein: CASSPTSGTGGTGELFF.